This entry is about one T cell receptor (beta chain). The data stem from a study of blood T cell repertoires in COVID-19. Clones were sequenced by immunoSEQ multiplex PCR, and TCRdb holds only the in-frame ones, with some missing. Among 30,000 to 40,000 clones, over 80% were seen once, and the ten largest hold 4.8%. The sample taken for sequencing was peripheral blood. The TCR sequence derives from a man between 45 and 60 years old with active COVID-19.

The CDR3 reads CASSLTSGGPGETQYF. CDR3 nucleotides: TGTGCCAGCAGCTTGACTAGCGGGGGGCCAGGAGAGACCCAGTACTTC. The rearrangement joins TRBV5-4 to TRBJ2-5; 12 bases align to TRBD2. After removal of 1 base from V and 4 bases from J, the junction contained 5 bases not matched to a gene. From germline, CDR1 is SGHNT and CDR2 YYREEE (reference sequence). The CDR3 loop spans 16 amino acids.